This T cell receptor beta chain derives from a study of cytomegalovirus exposure and HLA in healthy donors. Study results and limitations: Earlier analysis found most TCR beta V segments productive about 87% or about 30% of the time. V- and J-gene trimming in TCR beta was tied to a missense DCLRE1C variant by an analysis performed later.

Remarks on this clone: What it recognizes is unknown.

This PCR relied on a set of 60 Vbeta primers and 13 Jbeta primers. The repertoire was sequenced with immunoSEQ multiplex PCR; TCRdb's copy has only in-frame clones and lacks some. The data show 150,000 or so clones, about 83% seen once. This CDR3 comprises 15 residues. V shed 4 bases and J shed 3 bases, with 17 bases lying between them. Per the germline V gene, CDR1 is SGHRS and CDR2 is YFSETQ. The sequenced sample was PBMCs. The chain is built from TRBV5-1 and TRBJ2-7; TRBD1 might be the D (5 bases). This TCR derives from a woman aged 40 to 55 in good health and CMV-seronegative. CDR3 sequence (DNA): TGCGCCAGCAGCGCCGACAGCGCCCGCGGCTACGAGCAGTACTTC. It specifies CASSADSARGYEQYF.